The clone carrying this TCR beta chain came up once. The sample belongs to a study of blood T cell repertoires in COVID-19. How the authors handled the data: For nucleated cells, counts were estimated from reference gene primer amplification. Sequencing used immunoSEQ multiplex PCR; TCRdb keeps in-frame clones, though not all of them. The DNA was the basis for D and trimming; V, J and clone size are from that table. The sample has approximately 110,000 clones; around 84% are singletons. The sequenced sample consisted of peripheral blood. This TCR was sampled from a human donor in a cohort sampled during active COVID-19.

This CDR3 is CASSETTVTYNEQFF. As DNA, the CDR3 is TGTGCCAGCAGTGAAACCACGGTTACCTACAATGAGCAGTTCTTC. The chain uses TRBV6-1 and TRBJ2-1, with D unclear. The germline V gene has CDR1 MNHNS and CDR2 SASEGT. This CDR3 is 15 amino acids long. V dropped 2 bases and J dropped 2 bases, with 10 bases sitting between them.